Listed below are T cell receptor beta chains from one sample, sequenced in a study of T cells after yellow fever vaccination. TCRdb used MiXCR to reprocess the 5' RACE reads, holding one entry per CDR3 protein. The sample consists of 500,000 to 650,000 distinct CDR3 sequences, roughly 14% of them appearing once. The specimen comprised PBMCs, sampled on the day of the yellow fever booster vaccination. These receptors were collected from a man aged 25 to 45 who received the YFV17D yellow fever vaccine. Each CDR3 is given with its conserved first and last residue. The D gene is left open where the match is weak. Clone size is shown for a subset of rows, as once, few, many or a class of expanded clone.

V gene,J gene,clone size,D gene,CDR3 protein,CDR3 DNA
TRBV6-2/TRBV6-3,TRBJ2-7,few,NA,CASSRRLTGLSYEQYF,TGTGCCAGCAGCCGCCGTCTTACCGGGCTATCCTACGAGCAGTACTTC
TRBV5-1,TRBJ2-7,NA,NA,CASNPGGPSDEQYF,TGCGCCAGCAACCCGGGCGGGCCCAGCGACGAGCAGTACTTC
TRBV6-5,TRBJ2-7,few,NA,CASSYSMVSGEQYF,TGTGCCAGCAGTTACTCGATGGTCAGCGGGGAGCAGTACTTC
TRBV7-6,TRBJ1-1,NA,TRBD1,CASSLAGTGHPAFF,TGTGCCAGCAGCTTAGCGGGGACAGGTCATCCTGCTTTCTTT
TRBV5-1,TRBJ2-7,NA,TRBD1,CASSLGPTGAVYEQYF,TGCGCCAGCAGCTTGGGACCCACAGGGGCCGTCTACGAGCAGTACTTC
TRBV28,TRBJ2-4,NA,NA,CASSLTGVGKNIQYF,TGTGCCAGCAGTTTAACTGGAGTTGGCAAAAACATTCAGTACTTC
TRBV19,TRBJ2-2,NA,NA,CASSYYGRVPGELFF,TGTGCCAGTAGTTATTATGGCAGGGTCCCCGGGGAGCTGTTTTTT
TRBV20-1,TRBJ1-3,few,TRBD1,CSASPADRVVNTIYF,TGCAGTGCTAGCCCGGCCGACAGGGTCGTGAACACCATATATTTT
TRBV5-1,TRBJ2-1,NA,TRBD2,CASSLQGGSNDEQFF,TGCGCCAGCAGCTTGCAGGGCGGGAGCAACGATGAGCAGTTCTTC
TRBV7-2,TRBJ2-5,few,TRBD1,CASSGQAGETQYF,TGTGCCAGCAGCGGACAGGCGGGAGAGACCCAGTACTTC
TRBV11-2,TRBJ2-3,few,NA,CASSPFLHTGTHRDTQYF,TGTGCCAGCAGCCCGTTCCTCCATACAGGGACCCACAGAGATACGCAGTATTTT
TRBV20-1,TRBJ2-1,NA,NA,CSASQTSGKHNEQFF,TGCAGTGCCTCTCAGACAAGCGGTAAACACAATGAGCAGTTCTTC
TRBV20-1,TRBJ2-2,many,TRBD2,CSASASGRAGDTGELFF,TGCAGTGCTAGTGCTAGCGGGAGGGCCGGGGACACCGGGGAGCTGTTTTTT
TRBV6-2/TRBV6-3,TRBJ2-7,NA,NA,CASSFTGKEGEQYF,TGTGCCAGCAGTTTTACCGGGAAAGAGGGGGAGCAGTACTTC
TRBV7-9,TRBJ2-6,NA,NA,CASSLALTRGANVLTF,TGTGCCAGCAGCTTAGCACTAACAAGGGGGGCCAACGTCCTGACTTTC
TRBV14,TRBJ1-2,NA,NA,CASSQVGTGGYTF,TGTGCCAGCAGCCAAGTGGGGACGGGAGGCTACACCTTC
TRBV7-6,TRBJ2-1,NA,NA,CASSAITEQFF,TGTGCCAGCAGCGCTATCACCGAGCAGTTCTTC
TRBV10-3,TRBJ2-1,many,TRBD2,CAINGGGRVGYNEQFF,TGTGCCATCAATGGCGGCGGGAGGGTAGGATACAATGAGCAGTTCTTC
TRBV7-2,TRBJ2-1,NA,NA,CASSPFDPSYNEQFF,TGTGCCAGCAGCCCCTTCGATCCCTCCTACAATGAGCAGTTCTTC
TRBV29-1,TRBJ1-1,few,NA,CSVEGGGVQAFF,TGCAGCGTTGAAGGGGGGGGGGTTCAAGCTTTCTTT
TRBV14,TRBJ2-1,few,TRBD2,CASSQDSPAGGRDEQFF,TGTGCCAGCAGCCAAGATTCCCCCGCGGGAGGGAGGGATGAGCAGTTCTTC
TRBV5-1,TRBJ2-2,many,TRBD1,CASGENRGMGTGELFF,TGCGCCAGCGGGGAGAACAGGGGAATGGGCACCGGGGAGCTGTTTTTT
TRBV5-1,TRBJ2-5,NA,TRBD1,CASSPGSGTGETQYF,TGCGCCAGCAGCCCAGGCTCCGGGACAGGAGAGACCCAGTACTTC
TRBV7-9,TRBJ2-2,few,NA,CASSVLATGELFF,TGTGCCAGCAGCGTGTTAGCGACCGGGGAGCTGTTTTTT
TRBV3-1,TRBJ2-7,NA,NA,CASSHPHRAEQYF,TGTGCCAGCAGCCACCCCCACAGGGCCGAGCAGTACTTC
TRBV5-5,TRBJ2-1,NA,NA,CASSFPRGGVPGEQFF,TGTGCCAGCAGCTTCCCACGGGGCGGGGTACCCGGAGAGCAGTTCTTC
TRBV19,TRBJ1-5,NA,TRBD1,CASTYELDRGDFSNQPQHF,TGTGCCAGTACCTATGAATTGGACAGGGGTGACTTTAGCAATCAGCCCCAGCATTTT
TRBV29-1,TRBJ2-5,few,TRBD2,CSARFLGASGRAQETQYF,TGCAGCGCGCGATTCCTCGGTGCTAGCGGGAGGGCCCAAGAGACCCAGTACTTC
TRBV25-1,TRBJ1-1,NA,TRBD1,CASAYGTVTEAFF,TGTGCCAGCGCCTACGGGACAGTCACTGAAGCTTTCTTT
TRBV7-2,TRBJ2-5,NA,NA,CASSSSGEETQYF,TGTGCCAGCAGCTCGTCAGGGGAAGAGACCCAGTACTTC
TRBV7-2,TRBJ2-2,NA,NA,CASSFWANTGELFF,TGTGCCAGCAGCTTTTGGGCGAACACCGGGGAGCTGTTTTTT
TRBV12-3/TRBV12-4,TRBJ2-1,NA,NA,CASSLEGTPYNEQFF,TGTGCCAGCAGTTTAGAGGGAACGCCCTACAATGAGCAGTTCTTC
TRBV15,TRBJ2-5,few,NA,CATSRGLPGPETQYF,TGTGCCACCAGCAGGGGACTCCCGGGTCCGGAGACCCAGTACTTC
TRBV20-1,TRBJ2-7,NA,TRBD2,CSVAGGGYEQYF,TGCAGTGTGGCGGGAGGAGGGTACGAGCAGTACTTC
TRBV5-5,TRBJ2-7,NA,TRBD2,CASSLQREVVNEQYF,TGTGCCAGCAGCTTACAGCGGGAGGTTGTTAACGAGCAGTACTTC
TRBV5-1,TRBJ2-2,NA,TRBD1,CASMTGDTGELFF,TGCGCCAGTATGACAGGGGACACCGGGGAGCTGTTTTTT
TRBV7-2,TRBJ2-7,few,NA,CASSLYGLGTEEQYF,TGTGCCAGCAGCTTATATGGCCTGGGAACGGAGGAGCAGTACTTC
TRBV21-1,TRBJ2-7,few,NA,CASISKGGFSEQYF,TGTGCCAGCATCTCTAAGGGGGGGTTTAGCGAGCAGTACTTC
TRBV7-2,TRBJ1-6,few,TRBD1,CASSSTPPDRRLSPLHF,TGTGCCAGCAGCTCGACCCCCCCGGACAGGCGACTTTCACCCCTCCACTTT
TRBV20-1,TRBJ2-1,NA,NA,CSAHSGASSYNEQFF,TGCAGTGCCCACTCTGGCGCGAGCTCCTACAATGAGCAGTTCTTC
TRBV21-1,TRBJ2-5,NA,NA,CASRGRTGRETQYF,TGTGCCAGCCGTGGGAGGACAGGGAGAGAGACCCAGTACTTC
TRBV19,TRBJ2-1,few,NA,CASSMRQGIYNEQFF,TGTGCCAGTAGTATGCGGCAGGGGATATACAATGAGCAGTTCTTC
TRBV7-2,TRBJ2-1,NA,TRBD1,CASSLAGTGFNEQFF,TGTGCCAGCAGCTTAGCGGGGACAGGGTTCAATGAGCAGTTCTTC